The 20 T cell receptor beta chains in this list originate from one sample, sequenced in a study of blood T cell repertoires in COVID-19. Here immunoSEQ multiplex PCR was the method, and the copy in TCRdb shows in-frame clones only, minus some. The sample has about 180,000 clones; approximately 85% are singletons. Sequencing was performed on peripheral blood. The receptors originated from a man aged 55 to 70 with acute or convalescent COVID-19.

The genes are TRBV10-3 and TRBJ1-5; no firm D call. V lost 0 bases to trimming and J lost 0 bases, with 24 bases between them. This CDR3 spans 21 amino acids. Germline CDR1 reads ENHRY; CDR2 reads SYGVKD. The CDR3 loop reads CAISESNWSLRVNNSNQPQHF. The CDR3 coding sequence is TGTGCCATCAGTGAGTCAAATTGGTCTTTGCGGGTCAACAATAGCAATCAGCCCCAGCATTTT.

The chain is built from TRBV19 and TRBJ1-2; 7 nucleotides align to TRBD1. Per the germline V gene, CDR1 is LNHDA and CDR2 is SQIVND (reference sequence). The CDR3 sequence is 14 residues long. J was trimmed by 1 base and V by 8 bases; bases with no gene match: 7. CDR3 DNA: TGTGCCAGTCGCAGGGACAGTAATAACTATGGCTACACCTTC. It encodes CASRRDSNNYGYTF.

The V gene is TRBV19, the J gene TRBJ1-2; 9 positions agree with TRBD1. Germline CDR1 reads LNHDA; CDR2 reads SQIVND (reference sequence). This CDR3 has 14 amino acids. With 5 bases clipped from V and 8 bases from J, the junction kept 9 bases outside the gene matches. DNA of the CDR3: TGTGCCAGTAGTCTAGCCGGGACAGGGCCCGGCTACACCTTC. This gives the protein CASSLAGTGPGYTF. Full variable domain (outside the CDR3, taken from reference TRBV19 and TRBJ1-2): DGGITQSPKYLFRKEGQNVTLSCEQNLNHDAMYWYRQDPGQGLRLIYYSQIVNDFQKGDIAEGYSVSREKKESFPLTVTSAQKNPTAFYLCASSLAGTGPGYTFGSGTRLTVV.

The rearrangement links TRBV19 to TRBJ2-3, with 7 nucleotides matching TRBD2. The junction had 6 bases not matched to a gene; V was cut back by 1 base and J by 2 bases. The CDR3 is made up of 16 amino acids. Germline V lookup: CDR1 LNHDA, CDR2 SQIVND (reference sequence). In nucleotides, the CDR3 is TGTGCCAGTAGTATAGTTCTAGCGGACCCCACAGATACGCAGTATTTT. This codes for CASSIVLADPTDTQYF.

Written as DNA, the CDR3 is TGTGCCACCAGTGAAGGGACAGGGGGCATCACAGATACGCAGTATTTT. Its protein is CATSEGTGGITDTQYF. The rearrangement joins TRBV24-1 to TRBJ2-3; 12 bases are a match to TRBD1. V was pared by 4 bases and J by 2 bases, with 3 bases of the junction left unmatched. Germline assignment: CDR1 KGHDR and CDR2 SFDVKD. CDR3 length: 16 residues.

This clone was observed a handful of times. CDR3 region: CASSGAQLKTNEQFF. Here the CDR3 DNA reads TGCGCCAGCAGCGGAGCCCAGCTGAAGACGAATGAGCAGTTCTTC. The chain uses TRBV4-1 and TRBJ2-1; D is unclear. V gave up 5 bases and J gave up 7 bases, with 18 bases separating them. The length of the CDR3 is 15 residues. CDR1 and CDR2 (germline): MGHRA, YSYEKL.

This clone counts as large. This sequence joins TRBV11-3 and TRBJ2-7, with 9 bases that match TRBD1. Per germline, CDR1 SGHNT and CDR2 YENEEA. The junction had 6 bases not matched to a gene; V was cut back by 5 bases and J by 1 base. The CDR3 length is 15 residues. CDR3: CASSPGTGRSYEQYF. The DNA for the CDR3 is TGTGCCAGCAGCCCCGGGACAGGGAGGTCCTACGAGCAGTACTTC.

The chain recombines TRBV25-1 with TRBJ2-1, with 13 bases matching TRBD2. J was trimmed by 7 bases and V by 4 bases; bases with no gene match: 10. Per the germline V gene, CDR1 is MGHDK and CDR2 is SYGVNS. The CDR3 sequence is 17 residues long. The CDR3 protein is CASSGVRQGLAGNEQFF. In DNA form, the CDR3 reads TGTGCCAGCAGTGGCGTACGCCAGGGACTAGCGGGGAATGAGCAGTTCTTC.

This clone was recorded a few times. This sequence joins TRBV7-3 and TRBJ2-3; D is unclear. CDR3 length equals 14 residues. Trimming stripped 4 bases from V and 4 bases from J, with 12 bases between. Germline values: CDR1 SGHTA, CDR2 FQGTGA. DNA of the CDR3: TGTGCCAGCAGCTCCTTGGAAGCGCCAGATACGCAGTATTTT. This gives the protein CASSSLEAPDTQYF.

Notes on this clone: This sample includes further DNA sequences coding for the same CDR3. The chain links TRBV27 to TRBJ2-7; TRBD2 aligns across 12 bases. This CDR3 comprises 14 residues. V was pared by 4 bases and J by 7 bases, with 5 bases of the junction left unmatched. Germline V gene lookup returns CDR1 MNHEY and CDR2 SMNVEV (reference sequence). CDR3 in DNA: TGTGCCAGCAGTTCGGGACTAGCGGGTGGTGAGCAGTACTTC. The encoded protein is CASSSGLAGGEQYF.

A note on this clone: Other DNA sequences in this sample translate to the same CDR3. The rearrangement joins TRBV18 to TRBJ2-7; 7 nucleotides agree with TRBD1. The junction had 4 bases not matched to a gene; V was cut back by 2 bases and J by 6 bases. The germline CDR1 and CDR2 sequences are KGHSH and LQKENI. This CDR3 is 13 amino acids long. CDR3 coding DNA: TGTGCCAGCTCACCAGAGGGACAGCGCGAGCAGTACTTC. It yields the protein CASSPEGQREQYF. Complete variable domain (other parts from reference TRBV18 and TRBJ2-7): NAGVMQNPRHLVRRRGQEARLRCSPMKGHSHVYWYRQLPEEGLKFMVYLQKENIIDESGMPKERFSAEFPKEGPSILRIQQVVRGDSAAYFCASSPEGQREQYFGPGTRLTVT.

The count of this clone is one. The chain combines TRBV7-8 with TRBJ1-6; D is uncertain. The CDR3 extends over 15 amino acids. The ends were cut back, 5 bases at V and 5 bases at J, with 13 bases in the middle. CDR1 is SGHVS, CDR2 FQNEAQ, per germline. The CDR3 region is CASSPRESDNSPLHF. CDR3 sequence (DNA): TGTGCCAGCAGCCCTCGTGAGAGCGATAATTCACCCCTCCACTTT. The full variable domain, completed using reference TRBV7-8 and TRBJ1-6, is GAGVSQSPRYKVAKRGQDVALRCDPISGHVSLFWYQQALGQGPEFLTYFQNEAQLDKSGLPSDRFFAERPEGSVSTLKIQRTQQEDSAVYLCASSPRESDNSPLHFGNGTRLTVT.

This clone has a single count. The chain joins TRBV4-1 to TRBJ2-2, with 7 bases that match TRBD1. The CDR3 runs 16 residues. From germline, CDR1 is MGHRA and CDR2 YSYEKL. The junction had 2 bases not matched to a gene; V was cut back by 0 bases and J by 1 base. The CDR3 protein is CASSQERGRNTGELFF. As DNA, the CDR3 is TGCGCCAGCAGCCAAGAAAGGGGGCGGAACACCGGGGAGCTGTTTTTT.

CDR3: CASSQKRRGTEAFF. The CDR3 DNA is TGTGCCAGCAGCCAAAAACGACGGGGCACTGAAGCTTTCTTT. The chain uses TRBV3-1 (or the pseudogene TRBV3-2) and TRBJ1-1; D gene ambiguous. Between the trimmed V and J ends, which lost 2 bases and 4 bases, there was a span of 11 bases. Germline V gives CDR1 LGHDT, CDR2 YNNKEL (reference sequence). This CDR3 spans 14 amino acids.

The chain uses TRBV3-1 (or the pseudogene TRBV3-2) and TRBJ1-5; D is perhaps TRBD1 (6 bases). The germline CDR1 and CDR2 sequences are LGHDT and YNNKEL (reference sequence). V dropped 1 base and J dropped 6 bases, with 16 bases sitting between them. The CDR3 length is 16 residues. This chain's CDR3 is CASSQATGTNPQPQHF. The CDR3 DNA is TGTGCCAGCAGCCAAGCGACCGGGACAAACCCTCAGCCCCAGCATTTT.

The chain combines TRBV7-9 with TRBJ2-7; TRBD2 might be the D (6 bases). Per the germline V gene, CDR1 is SEHNR and CDR2 is FQNEAQ (reference sequence). Trimming took off 11 bases at V and 2 bases at J, with 13 bases between the two ends. The CDR3 totals 12 residues. Written as DNA, the CDR3 is TGTGCCTGGGACCGCGGGGCCTACGAGCAGTACTTC. Translation gives CAWDRGAYEQYF.

The rearrangement links TRBV7-9 to TRBJ2-7; D remains ambiguous. This CDR3 has 12 amino acids. Trimming cost V 1 base and J 5 bases, with 6 bases left between them. Germline V gene sequence: CDR1 SEHNR, CDR2 FQNEAQ (reference sequence). The CDR3 DNA reads TGTGCCAGCAGCTTAGGAACAGACGAGCAGTACTTC. Translating it yields CASSLGTDEQYF.

The chain combines TRBV18 with TRBJ1-4; D perhaps matches TRBD1 (6 bases). Germline V gives CDR1 KGHSH, CDR2 LQKENI. CDR3 length: 16 residues. The germline V and J ends were trimmed by 4 bases and 2 bases, with 14 bases remaining between them. The CDR3 DNA reads TGTGCCAGCTCACACCCTTCAGGGGACACTAATGAAAAACTGTTTTTT. It is translated as CASSHPSGDTNEKLFF.

The chain uses TRBV7-6 and TRBJ2-1; perhaps TRBD2 as D (6 bases). Germline V gives CDR1 SGHVS, CDR2 FNYEAQ. There are 14 residues in the CDR3. With 5 bases removed from V and 3 bases from J, the gap between germline ends came to 11 bases. The CDR3 sequence is CASSETSFYNEQFF. CDR3 nucleotide sequence: TGTGCCAGCAGCGAGACTAGTTTCTACAATGAGCAGTTCTTC.

V is TRBV19 and J is TRBJ1-1; TRBD1 is a possible D gene (5 bases). Trimming shortened V by 1 base and J by 1 base, and 10 bases separated the two germline ends. The CDR3 is 15 residues long. Germline CDR1 and CDR2: LNHDA and SQIVND (reference sequence). CDR3 DNA: TGTGCCAGTAGTATAGCTCCCGACAGGAACACTGAAGCTTTCTTT. Translating it yields CASSIAPDRNTEAFF.